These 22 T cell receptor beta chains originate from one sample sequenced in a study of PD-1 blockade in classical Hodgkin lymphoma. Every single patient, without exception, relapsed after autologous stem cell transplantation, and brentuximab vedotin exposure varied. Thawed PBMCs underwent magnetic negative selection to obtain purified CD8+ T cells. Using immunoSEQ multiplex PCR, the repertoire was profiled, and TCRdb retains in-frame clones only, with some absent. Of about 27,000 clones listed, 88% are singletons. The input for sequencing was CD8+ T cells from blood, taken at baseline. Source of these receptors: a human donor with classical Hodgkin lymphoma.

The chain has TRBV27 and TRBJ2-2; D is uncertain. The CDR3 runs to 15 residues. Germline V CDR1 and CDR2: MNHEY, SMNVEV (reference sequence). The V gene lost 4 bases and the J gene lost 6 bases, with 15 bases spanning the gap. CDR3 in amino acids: CASSWVTATAGELFF. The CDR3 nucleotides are TGTGCCAGCAGTTGGGTGACGGCAACGGCCGGGGAGCTGTTTTTT.

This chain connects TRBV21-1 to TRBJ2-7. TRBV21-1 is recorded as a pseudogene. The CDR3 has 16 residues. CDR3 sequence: CASSYASGTVSYEQYF. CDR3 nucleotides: TGTGCCAGCAGCTACGCCTCCGGGACGGTCTCCTACGAGCAGTACTTC.

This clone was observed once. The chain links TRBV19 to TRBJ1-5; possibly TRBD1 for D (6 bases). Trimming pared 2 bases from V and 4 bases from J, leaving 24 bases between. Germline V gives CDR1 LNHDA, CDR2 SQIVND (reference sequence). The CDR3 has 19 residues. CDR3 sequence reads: CASSIPRGGEDRLNQPQHF. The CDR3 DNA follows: TGTGCCAGTAGTATACCCCGTGGGGGCGAGGATAGGTTAAATCAGCCCCAGCATTTT.

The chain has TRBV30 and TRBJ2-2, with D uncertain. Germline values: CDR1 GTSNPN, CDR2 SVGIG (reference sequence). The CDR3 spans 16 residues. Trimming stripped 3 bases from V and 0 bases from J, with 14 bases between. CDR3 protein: CAWSPGPATNTGELFF. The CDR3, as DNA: TGTGCCTGGAGCCCCGGCCCAGCGACGAACACCGGGGAGCTGTTTTTT. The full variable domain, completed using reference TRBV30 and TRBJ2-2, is SQTIHQWPATLVQPVGSPLSLECTVEGTSNPNLYWYRQAAGRGLQLLFYSVGIGQISSEVPQNLSASRPQDRQFILSSKKLLLSDSGFYLCAWSPGPATNTGELFFGEGSRLTVL.

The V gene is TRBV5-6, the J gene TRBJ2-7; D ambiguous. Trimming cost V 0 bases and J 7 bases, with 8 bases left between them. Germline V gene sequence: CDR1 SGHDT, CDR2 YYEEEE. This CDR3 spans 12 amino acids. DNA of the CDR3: TGTGCCAGCAGCTTGGGTCCTGGGGAGCAGTACTTC. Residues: CASSLGPGEQYF.

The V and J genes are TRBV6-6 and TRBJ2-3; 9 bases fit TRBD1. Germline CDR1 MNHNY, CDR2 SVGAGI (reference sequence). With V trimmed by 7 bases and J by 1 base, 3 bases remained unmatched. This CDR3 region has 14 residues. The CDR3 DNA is TGTGCCAGCACCCGGACAGGGGGCACAGATACGCAGTATTTT. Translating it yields CASTRTGGTDTQYF.

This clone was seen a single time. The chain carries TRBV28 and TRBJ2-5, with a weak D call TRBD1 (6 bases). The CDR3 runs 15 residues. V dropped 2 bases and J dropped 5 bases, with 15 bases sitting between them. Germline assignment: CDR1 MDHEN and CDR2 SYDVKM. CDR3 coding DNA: TGTGCCAGCAGTTTAATTGACACAGGGTATGAGACCCAGTACTTC. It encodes CASSLIDTGYETQYF.

The CDR3 DNA reads as TGTGCCAGCAGTTTAAGGTTTGGGGTTACTGAAGCTTTCTTT. It is translated as CASSLRFGVTEAFF. The rearrangement joins TRBV28 to TRBJ1-1, with D unresolved. This CDR3 is built from 14 residues. The germline gives CDR1 MDHEN, CDR2 SYDVKM. V lost 2 bases, J lost 5 bases, and 12 bases lay in between.

The CDR3 sequence: CASSVGSGDRADGNTEAFF. The CDR3 coding sequence is TGTGCCAGCAGCGTAGGTTCGGGAGACAGGGCGGACGGGAACACTGAAGCTTTCTTT. This chain uses TRBV9 with TRBJ1-1; 7 bases are a match to TRBD1. Per the germline V gene, CDR1 is SGDLS and CDR2 is YYNGEE. The CDR3 totals 19 residues. After removal of 0 bases from V and 1 base from J, the junction contained 15 bases not matched to a gene.

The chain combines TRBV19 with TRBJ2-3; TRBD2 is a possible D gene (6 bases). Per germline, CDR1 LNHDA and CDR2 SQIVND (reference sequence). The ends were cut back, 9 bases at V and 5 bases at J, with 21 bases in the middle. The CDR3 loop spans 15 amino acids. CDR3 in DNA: TGTGCCAGCGATACAGGATCCGCGGGACTAGATACGCAGTATTTT. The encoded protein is CASDTGSAGLDTQYF.

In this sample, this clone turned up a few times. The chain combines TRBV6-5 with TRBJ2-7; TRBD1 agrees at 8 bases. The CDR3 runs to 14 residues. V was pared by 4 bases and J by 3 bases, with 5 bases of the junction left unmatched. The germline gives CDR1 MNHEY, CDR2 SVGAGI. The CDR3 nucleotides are TGTGCCAGCAGTTGGGACAGGTCCGACTACGAGCAGTACTTC. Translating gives CASSWDRSDYEQYF.

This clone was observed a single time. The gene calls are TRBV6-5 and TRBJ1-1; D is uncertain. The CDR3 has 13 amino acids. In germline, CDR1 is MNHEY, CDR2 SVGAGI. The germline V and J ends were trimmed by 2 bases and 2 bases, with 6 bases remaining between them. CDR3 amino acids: CASSYPGNTEAFF. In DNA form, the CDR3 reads TGTGCCAGCAGTTACCCAGGAAACACTGAAGCTTTCTTT.

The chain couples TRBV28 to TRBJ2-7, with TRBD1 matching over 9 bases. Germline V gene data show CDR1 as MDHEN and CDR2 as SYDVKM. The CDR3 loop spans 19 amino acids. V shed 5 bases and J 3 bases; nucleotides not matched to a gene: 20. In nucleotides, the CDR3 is TGTGCCAGCAGTGCCACTGTCCGGGACAGGGTAGATTCAGGCTACGAGCAGTACTTC. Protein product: CASSATVRDRVDSGYEQYF.

The DNA for the CDR3 is TGTGCCAGCAGCGTAGCAGATGGCCTGAGGTCACCCCTCCACTTT. Residues: CASSVADGLRSPLHF. This chain links TRBV9 with TRBJ1-6; the D is unclear. Trimming cost V 0 bases and J 10 bases, with 14 bases left between them. The germline gives CDR1 SGDLS, CDR2 YYNGEE. CDR3 length: 15 amino acids. The whole variable domain, filled in from reference TRBV9 and TRBJ1-6, reads DSGVTQTPKHLITATGQRVTLRCSPRSGDLSVYWYQQSLDQGLQFLIQYYNGEERAKGNILERFSAQQFPDLHSELNLSSLELGDSALYFCASSVADGLRSPLHFGNGTRLTVT.

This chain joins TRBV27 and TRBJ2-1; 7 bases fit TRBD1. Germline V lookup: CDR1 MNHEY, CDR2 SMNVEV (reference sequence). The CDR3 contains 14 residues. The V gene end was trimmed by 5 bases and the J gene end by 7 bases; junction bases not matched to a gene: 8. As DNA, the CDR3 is TGTGCCAGCAGTATAAGGGACAGTCTTAATGAGCAGTTCTTC. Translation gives CASSIRDSLNEQFF.

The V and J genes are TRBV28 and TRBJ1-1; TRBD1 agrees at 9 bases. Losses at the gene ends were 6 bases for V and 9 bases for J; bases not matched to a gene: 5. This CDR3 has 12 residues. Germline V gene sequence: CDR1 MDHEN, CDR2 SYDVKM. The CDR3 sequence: CASRYGQGQAFF. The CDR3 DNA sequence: TGTGCCAGCAGATACGGACAGGGGCAAGCTTTCTTT.

The DNA for the CDR3 is TGTGCCTGCCCGGGGTGCCAGGAGGGCGGGAGGCCTAGGACCTACGAGCAGTACTTC. As protein: CACPGCQEGGRPRTYEQYF. V usage is TRBV9 and J usage is TRBJ2-7; 8 positions match TRBD2. In germline, CDR1 is SGDLS, CDR2 YYNGEE. The CDR3 covers 19 residues. The trim removed 10 bases at V and 2 bases at J, leaving 26 bases unmatched.

The CDR3 sequence: CASIPGGGNQPQHF. The CDR3 DNA is TGTGCCAGCATCCCCGGGGGTGGCAATCAGCCCCAGCATTTT. The chain combines TRBV6-1 with TRBJ1-5; D possibly corresponds to TRBD1 (5 bases). From germline, CDR1 is MNHNS and CDR2 SASEGT. V was shortened by 7 bases and J by 2 bases, with 12 bases between the two germline ends. The CDR3 consists of 14 residues.

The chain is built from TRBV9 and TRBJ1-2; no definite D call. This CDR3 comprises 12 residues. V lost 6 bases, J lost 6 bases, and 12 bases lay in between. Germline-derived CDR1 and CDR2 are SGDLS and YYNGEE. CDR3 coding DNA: TGTGCCAGCACCGGAGCCCCCCATGGCTACACCTTC. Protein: CASTGAPHGYTF.

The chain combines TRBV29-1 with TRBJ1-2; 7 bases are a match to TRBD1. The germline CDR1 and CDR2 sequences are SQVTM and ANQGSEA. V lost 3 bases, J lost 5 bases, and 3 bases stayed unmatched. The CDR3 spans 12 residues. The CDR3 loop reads CSVEGQSYGYTF. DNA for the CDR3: TGCAGCGTTGAGGGACAGTCATATGGCTACACCTTC.

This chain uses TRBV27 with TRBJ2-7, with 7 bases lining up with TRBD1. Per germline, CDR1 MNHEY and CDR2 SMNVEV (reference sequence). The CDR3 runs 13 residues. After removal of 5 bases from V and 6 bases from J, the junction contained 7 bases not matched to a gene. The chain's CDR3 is CASSQTGITEQYF. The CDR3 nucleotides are TGTGCCAGCAGTCAGACAGGGATCACCGAGCAGTACTTC.

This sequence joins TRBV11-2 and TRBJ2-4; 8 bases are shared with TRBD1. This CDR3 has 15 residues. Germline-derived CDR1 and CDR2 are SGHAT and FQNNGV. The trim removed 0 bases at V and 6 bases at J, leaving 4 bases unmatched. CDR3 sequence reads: CASSLEAGTGNIQYF. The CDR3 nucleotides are TGTGCCAGCAGCTTAGAGGCGGGGACAGGAAACATTCAGTACTTC.